This T cell receptor (beta chain) originates from a study of T-cell memory formation after mild COVID-19. TCRdb recomputed calls from the 5' RACE reads with MiXCR, one row per CDR3 protein. The profile shows 90,000 to 120,000 distinct CDR3 sequences, 15% to 20% of them singletons. V shed 4 bases, J shed 1 base, and the junction held 8 bases outside the gene matches. This CDR3 contains 17 residues. Germline lookup yields CDR1 ENHRY and CDR2 SYGVKD. The chain uses TRBV10-3 and TRBJ2-5, with 11 bases aligning to TRBD2. The material sequenced was PBMCs or a T cell subset sorted from them (not recorded which). This TCR was recovered from a man between 18 and 35 years old who had mild COVID-19 (a few samples of this study predate the infection). Cell type and time point are not known. The CDR3 DNA follows: TGTGCCATCAGTGGACGCCCGGGACTAGCGGCCCAAGAGACCCAGTACTTC. Protein sequence: CAISGRPGLAAQETQYF.